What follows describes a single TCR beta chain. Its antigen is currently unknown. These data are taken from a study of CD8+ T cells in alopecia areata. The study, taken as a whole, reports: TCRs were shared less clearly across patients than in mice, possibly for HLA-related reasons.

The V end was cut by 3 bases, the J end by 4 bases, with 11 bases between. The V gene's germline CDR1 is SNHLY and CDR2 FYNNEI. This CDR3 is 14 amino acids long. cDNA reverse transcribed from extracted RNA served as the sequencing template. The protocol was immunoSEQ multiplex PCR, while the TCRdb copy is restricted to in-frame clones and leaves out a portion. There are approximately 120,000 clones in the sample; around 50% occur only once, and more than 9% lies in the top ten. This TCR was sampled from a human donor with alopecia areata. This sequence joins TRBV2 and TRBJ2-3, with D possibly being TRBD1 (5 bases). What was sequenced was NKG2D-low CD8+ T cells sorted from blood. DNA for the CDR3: TGTGCCAGCAGTGATCCTCAGGGTCCAGATACGCAGTATTTT. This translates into CASSDPQGPDTQYF.